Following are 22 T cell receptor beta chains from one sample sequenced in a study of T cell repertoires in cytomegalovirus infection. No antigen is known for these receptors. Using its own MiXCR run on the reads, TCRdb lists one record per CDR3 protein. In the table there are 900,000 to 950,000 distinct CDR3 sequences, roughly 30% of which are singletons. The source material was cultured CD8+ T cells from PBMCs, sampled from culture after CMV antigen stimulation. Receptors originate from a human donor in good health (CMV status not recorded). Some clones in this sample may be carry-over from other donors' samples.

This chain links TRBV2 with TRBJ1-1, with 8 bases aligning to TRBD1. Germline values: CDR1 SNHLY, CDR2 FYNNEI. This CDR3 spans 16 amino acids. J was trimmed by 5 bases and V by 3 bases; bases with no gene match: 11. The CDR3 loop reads CASSETGLDRVTEAFF. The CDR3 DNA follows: TGTGCCAGCAGTGAGACCGGGTTGGACAGGGTTACTGAAGCTTTCTTT.

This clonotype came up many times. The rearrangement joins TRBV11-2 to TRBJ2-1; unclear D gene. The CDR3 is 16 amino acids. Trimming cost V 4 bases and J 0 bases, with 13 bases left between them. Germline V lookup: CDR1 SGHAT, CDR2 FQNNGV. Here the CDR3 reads CASSSFARSSYNEQFF. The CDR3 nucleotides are TGTGCCAGCAGCTCGTTTGCTAGGAGCTCCTACAATGAGCAGTTCTTC.

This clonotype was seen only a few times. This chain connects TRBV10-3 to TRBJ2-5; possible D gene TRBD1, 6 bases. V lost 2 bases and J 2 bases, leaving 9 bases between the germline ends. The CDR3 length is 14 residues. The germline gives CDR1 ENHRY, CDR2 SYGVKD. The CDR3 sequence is CAISESGQQETQYF. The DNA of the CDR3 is TGTGCCATCAGTGAGAGCGGACAGCAAGAGACCCAGTACTTC.

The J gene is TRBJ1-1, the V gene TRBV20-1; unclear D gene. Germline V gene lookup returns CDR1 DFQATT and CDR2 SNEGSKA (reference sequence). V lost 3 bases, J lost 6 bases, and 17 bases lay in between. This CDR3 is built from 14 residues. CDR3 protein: CSASLKSGRAEAFF. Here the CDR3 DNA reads TGCAGTGCTAGCCTTAAATCCGGCCGGGCTGAAGCTTTCTTT.

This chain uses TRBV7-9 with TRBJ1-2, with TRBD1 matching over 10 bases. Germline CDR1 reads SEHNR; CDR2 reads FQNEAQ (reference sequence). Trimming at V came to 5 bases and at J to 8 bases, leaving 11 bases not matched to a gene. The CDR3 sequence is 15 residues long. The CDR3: CASSPHGQGGVGYTF. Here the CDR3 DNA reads TGTGCCAGCAGCCCCCACGGACAGGGGGGGGTAGGCTACACCTTC.

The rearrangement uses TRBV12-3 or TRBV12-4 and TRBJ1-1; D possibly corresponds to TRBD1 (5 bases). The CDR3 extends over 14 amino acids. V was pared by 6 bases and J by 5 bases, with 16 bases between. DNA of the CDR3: TGTGCCAGCAGAGAGACCAGGGTTTGGACTGAAGCTTTCTTT. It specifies CASRETRVWTEAFF.

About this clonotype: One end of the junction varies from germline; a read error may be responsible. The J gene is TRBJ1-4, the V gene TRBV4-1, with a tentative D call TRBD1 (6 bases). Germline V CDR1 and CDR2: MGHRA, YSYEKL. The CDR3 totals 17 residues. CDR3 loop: CASSQANAGATNEKLFF. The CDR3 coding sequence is TGCGCCAGTAGCCAAGCGAACGCAGGGGCAACTAATGAAAAACTGTTTTTT.

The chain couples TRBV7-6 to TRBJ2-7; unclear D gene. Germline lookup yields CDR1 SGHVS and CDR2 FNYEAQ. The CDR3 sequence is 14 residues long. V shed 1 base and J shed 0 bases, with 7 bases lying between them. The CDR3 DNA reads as TGTGCCAGCAGCTTAGATGTCAGCTCCTACGAGCAGTACTTC. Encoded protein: CASSLDVSSYEQYF.

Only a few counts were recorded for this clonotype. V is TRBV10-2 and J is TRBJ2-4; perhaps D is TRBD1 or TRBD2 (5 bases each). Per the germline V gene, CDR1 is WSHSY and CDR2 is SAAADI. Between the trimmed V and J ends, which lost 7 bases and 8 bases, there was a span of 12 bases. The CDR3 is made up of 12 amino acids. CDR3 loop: CASTGQLYIQYF. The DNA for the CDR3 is TGCGCCAGCACGGGGCAGCTTTACATTCAGTACTTC.

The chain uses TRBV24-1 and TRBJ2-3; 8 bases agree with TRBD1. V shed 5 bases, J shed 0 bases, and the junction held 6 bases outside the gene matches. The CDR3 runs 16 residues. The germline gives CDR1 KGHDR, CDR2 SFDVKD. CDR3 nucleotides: TGTGCCACCAGTGGGGAACGACAGGGGAGCACAGATACGCAGTATTTT. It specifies CATSGERQGSTDTQYF.

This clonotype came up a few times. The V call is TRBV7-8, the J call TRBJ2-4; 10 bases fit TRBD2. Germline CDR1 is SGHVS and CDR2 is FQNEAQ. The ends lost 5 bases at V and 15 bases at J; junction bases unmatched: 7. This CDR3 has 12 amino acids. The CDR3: CASSNLAGATYF. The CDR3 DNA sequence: TGTGCCAGCAGCAACCTAGCGGGGGCTACGTACTTC.

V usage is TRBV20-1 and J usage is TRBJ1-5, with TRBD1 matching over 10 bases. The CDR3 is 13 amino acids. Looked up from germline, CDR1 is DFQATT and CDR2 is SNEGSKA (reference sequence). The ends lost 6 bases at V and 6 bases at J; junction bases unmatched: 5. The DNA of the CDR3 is TGCAGTGCCTGGACAGGGGGTTTTCAGCCCCAGCATTTT. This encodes CSAWTGGFQPQHF.

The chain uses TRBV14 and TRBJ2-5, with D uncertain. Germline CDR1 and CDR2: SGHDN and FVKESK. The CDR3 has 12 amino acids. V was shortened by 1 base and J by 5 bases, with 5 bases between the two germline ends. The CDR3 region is CASSQGYETQYF. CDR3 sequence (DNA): TGTGCCAGCAGCCAAGGATATGAGACCCAGTACTTC.

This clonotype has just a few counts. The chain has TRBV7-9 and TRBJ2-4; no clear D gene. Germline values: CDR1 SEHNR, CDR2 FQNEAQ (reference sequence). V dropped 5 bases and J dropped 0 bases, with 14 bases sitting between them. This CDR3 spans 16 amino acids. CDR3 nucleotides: TGTGCCAGCAGCCCCACTCATTCGGGAGCCAAAAACATTCAGTACTTC. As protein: CASSPTHSGAKNIQYF.

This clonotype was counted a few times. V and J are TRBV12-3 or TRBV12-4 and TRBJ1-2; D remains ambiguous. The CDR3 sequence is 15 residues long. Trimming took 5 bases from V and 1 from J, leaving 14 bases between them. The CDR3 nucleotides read TGTGCCAGCAGTGCCCACAGTGAAATTAACTATGGCTACACCTTC. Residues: CASSAHSEINYGYTF.

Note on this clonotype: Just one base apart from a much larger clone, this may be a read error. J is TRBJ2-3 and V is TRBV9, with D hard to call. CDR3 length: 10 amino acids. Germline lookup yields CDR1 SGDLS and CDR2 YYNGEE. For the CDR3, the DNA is TGTACCAGCAGCGCCCTACGGCAGTATTTT. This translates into CTSSALRQYF. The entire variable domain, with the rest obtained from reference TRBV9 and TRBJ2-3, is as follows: DSGVTQTPKHLITATGQRVTLRCSPRSGDLSVYWYQQSLDQGLQFLIQYYNGEERAKGNILERFSAQQFPDLHSELNLSSLELGDSALYFCTSSALRQYFGPGTRLTVL.

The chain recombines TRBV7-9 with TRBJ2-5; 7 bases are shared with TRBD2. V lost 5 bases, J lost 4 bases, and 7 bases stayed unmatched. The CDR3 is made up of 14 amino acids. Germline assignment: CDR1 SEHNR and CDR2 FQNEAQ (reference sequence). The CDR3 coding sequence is TGTGCCAGCAGCCCTCGGGGGAGGGTAGAGACCCAGTACTTC. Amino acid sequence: CASSPRGRVETQYF.

The CDR3 DNA reads TGTGCCAGCAGTGAAAATTTAGGGAACCTTCTTAATTCACCCCTCCACTTT. It encodes CASSENLGNLLNSPLHF. The chain combines TRBV6-1 with TRBJ1-6; D remains unclear. Germline CDR1 is MNHNS and CDR2 is SASEGT. The ends were cut back, 2 bases at V and 6 bases at J, with 17 bases in the middle. The CDR3 covers 17 residues.

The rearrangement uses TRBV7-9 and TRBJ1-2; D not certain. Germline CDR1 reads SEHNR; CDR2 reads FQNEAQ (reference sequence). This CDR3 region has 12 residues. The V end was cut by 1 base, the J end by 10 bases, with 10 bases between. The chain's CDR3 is CASSLGVLAYTF. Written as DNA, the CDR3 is TGTGCCAGCAGCTTAGGGGTGCTTGCCTACACCTTC.

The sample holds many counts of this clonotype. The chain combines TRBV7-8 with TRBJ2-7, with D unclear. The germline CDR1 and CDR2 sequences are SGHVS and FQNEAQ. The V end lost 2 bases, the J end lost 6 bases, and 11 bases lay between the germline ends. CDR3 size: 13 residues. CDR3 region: CASSLLKVGEQYV. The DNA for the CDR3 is TGTGCCAGCAGCTTATTAAAGGTCGGCGAGCAGTACGTC.

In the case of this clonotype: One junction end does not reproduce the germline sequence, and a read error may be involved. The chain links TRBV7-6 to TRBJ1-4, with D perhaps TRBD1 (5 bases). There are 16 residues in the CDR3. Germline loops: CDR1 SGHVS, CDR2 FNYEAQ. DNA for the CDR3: TGTGCTAGCAGCTCCATCCGGGGGATAAGAAATGAAAAACTGTTTTTT. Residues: CASSSIRGIRNEKLFF. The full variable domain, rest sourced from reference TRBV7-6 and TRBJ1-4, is GAGVSQSPRYKVTKRGQDVALRCDPISGHVSLYWYRQALGQGPEFLTYFNYEAQQDKSGLPNDRFSAERPEGSISTLTIQRTEQRDSAMYRCASSSIRGIRNEKLFFGSGTQLSVL.

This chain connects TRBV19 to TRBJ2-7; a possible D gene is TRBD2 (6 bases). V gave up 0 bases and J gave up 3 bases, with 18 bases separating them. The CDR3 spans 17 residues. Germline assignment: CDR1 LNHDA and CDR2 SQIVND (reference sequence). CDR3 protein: CASSIDQTKRENYEQYV. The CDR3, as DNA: TGTGCCAGTAGTATAGATCAGACTAAACGGGAGAACTACGAGCAGTACGTC.